This entry concerns a single TCR beta chain. Germline CDR1 SGHVS, CDR2 FQNEAQ. The ends were cut back, 5 bases at V and 4 bases at J, with 15 bases in the middle. The CDR3 runs to 15 residues. This entry comes from a study of blood T cell repertoires in COVID-19. Participants came from about two dozen US areas, aged roughly 18 to 95 years. Assay: immunoSEQ multiplex PCR; the TCRdb copy retains only in-frame clones and omits some. This table holds approximately 200,000 clones, around 80% found once. The genes are TRBV7-8 and TRBJ1-5; tentatively, D is TRBD1 (6 bases). This TCR derives from a middle-aged woman with acute COVID-19. Sequencing used PBMCs or T cells enriched from blood (not recorded which). The CDR3 loop is CASSNLQGENQPQHF. CDR3 coding DNA: TGTGCCAGCAGCAATTTACAGGGAGAGAATCAGCCCCAGCATTTT.